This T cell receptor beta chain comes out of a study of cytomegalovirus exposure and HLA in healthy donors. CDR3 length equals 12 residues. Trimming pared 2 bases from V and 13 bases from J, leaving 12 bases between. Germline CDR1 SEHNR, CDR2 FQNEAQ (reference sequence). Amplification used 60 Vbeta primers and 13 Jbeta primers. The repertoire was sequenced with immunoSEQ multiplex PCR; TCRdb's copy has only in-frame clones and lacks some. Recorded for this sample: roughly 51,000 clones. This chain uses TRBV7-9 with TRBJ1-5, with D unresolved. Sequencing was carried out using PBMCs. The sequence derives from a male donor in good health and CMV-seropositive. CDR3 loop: CASSLWGDVQHF. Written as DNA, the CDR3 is TGTGCCAGCAGCTTATGGGGAGACGTTCAGCATTTT.